A single TCR beta chain is shown here with its context. Its antigen remains unknown. Because the CDR3 is missing its conserved closing phenylalanine or tryptophan, this is likely a read error. This sample was taken from a study of Graves' ophthalmopathy and Graves' hyperthyroidism. Amplified TCR beta CDR3 regions were obtained using RNA transcripts as template. After a first-round RT-PCR with HTBI primers, a second-round multiplex PCR was run. TCRdb re-called the multiplex PCR reads with MiXCR, one entry per CDR3 protein. The sample lists about 220,000 distinct CDR3 sequences, roughly 21% seen once, with around two fifths in the top ten. Enrollment excluded any patients with other autoimmune diseases, uncontrolled infections, pregnancy or lactation. Study findings and constraints: Most expanded thyroid clonotypes above 0.001 frequency also appeared in blood.

The CDR3 sequence is 14 residues long. The V end was cut by 2 bases, the J end by 5 bases, with 9 bases between. The TCR comes from a woman aged 50 to 65 with Graves' ophthalmopathy. The sequenced material came from peripheral blood. The V call is TRBV12-3 or TRBV12-4, the J call TRBJ2-2; TRBD2 is a possible D gene (6 bases). Written as DNA, the CDR3 is TGTGCCAGCAGTTTAATCGGGGGAACCGGGGAGCTGTTTCTT. The encoded protein is CASSLIGGTGELFL.